This TCR beta chain was sequenced during a study of cytotoxic CD8 clonotypes in ibrutinib-treated CLL. Study-wide context: Among the patients, about a dozen presented as relapsed/refractory and 15 as treatment-naive; around 17 showed unmutated IGHV.

The protocol was immunoSEQ multiplex PCR, while the TCRdb copy is restricted to in-frame clones and leaves out a portion. This table has more than 200,000 clones, 75% to 85% appearing once. This clone turned up a few times. Its cognate antigen is unknown. Study-level points and caveats: Against age-matched healthy donors, baseline clonality ran higher and tracked circulating CD8+ T-cell counts.

Germline V gene sequence: CDR1 MNHEY, CDR2 SVGAGI. With 0 bases removed from V and 0 bases from J, the gap between germline ends came to 6 bases. The CDR3 covers 15 residues. Source: PBMCs, taken after 12 months of ibrutinib treatment. This clonotype originated in a human donor with chronic lymphocytic leukemia. The rearrangement joins TRBV6-5 to TRBJ2-1; possibly TRBD1 for D (6 bases). The CDR3 sequence: CASSYSGGSYNEQFF. CDR3 DNA sequence: TGTGCCAGCAGTTACTCAGGGGGCTCCTACAATGAGCAGTTCTTC.